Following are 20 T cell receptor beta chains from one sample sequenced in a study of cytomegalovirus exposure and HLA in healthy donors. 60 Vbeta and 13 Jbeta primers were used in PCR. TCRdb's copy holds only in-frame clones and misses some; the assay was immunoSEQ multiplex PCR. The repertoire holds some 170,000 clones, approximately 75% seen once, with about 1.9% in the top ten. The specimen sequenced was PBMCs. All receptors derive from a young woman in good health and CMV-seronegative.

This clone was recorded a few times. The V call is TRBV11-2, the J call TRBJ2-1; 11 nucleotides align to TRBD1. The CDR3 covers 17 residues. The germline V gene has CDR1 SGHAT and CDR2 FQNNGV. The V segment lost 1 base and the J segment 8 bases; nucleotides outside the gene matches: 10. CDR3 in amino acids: CASSLGPRTGGLDEQFF. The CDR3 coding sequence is TGTGCCAGCAGCTTAGGCCCCCGGACAGGGGGCCTGGATGAGCAGTTCTTC. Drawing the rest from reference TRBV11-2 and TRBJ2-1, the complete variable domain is EAGVAQSPRYKIIEKRQSVAFWCNPISGHATLYWYQQILGQGPKLLIQFQNNGVVDDSQLPKDRFSAERLKGVDSTLKIQPAKLEDSAVYLCASSLGPRTGGLDEQFFGPGTRLTVL.

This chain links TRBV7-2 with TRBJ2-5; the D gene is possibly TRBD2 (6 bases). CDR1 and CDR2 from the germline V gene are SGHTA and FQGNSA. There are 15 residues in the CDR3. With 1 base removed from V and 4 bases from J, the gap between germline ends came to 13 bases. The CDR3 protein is CASSLVGGVGETQYF. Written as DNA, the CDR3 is TGTGCCAGCAGCTTAGTGGGGGGAGTCGGAGAGACCCAGTACTTC.

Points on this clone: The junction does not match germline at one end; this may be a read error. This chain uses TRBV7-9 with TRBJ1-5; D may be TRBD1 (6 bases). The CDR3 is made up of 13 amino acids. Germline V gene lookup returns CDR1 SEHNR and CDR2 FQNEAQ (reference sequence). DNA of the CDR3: TGTTCCAGCAGCCCCCTGGACAGCCAGCCCCAGCATTTT. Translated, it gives CSSSPLDSQPQHF.

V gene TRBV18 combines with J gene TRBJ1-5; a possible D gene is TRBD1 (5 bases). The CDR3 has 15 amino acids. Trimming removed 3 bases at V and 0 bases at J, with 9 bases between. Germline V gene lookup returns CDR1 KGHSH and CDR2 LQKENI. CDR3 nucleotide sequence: TGTGCCAGCTCACCGACAGCTAATAGCAATCAGCCCCAGCATTTT. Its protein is CASSPTANSNQPQHF.

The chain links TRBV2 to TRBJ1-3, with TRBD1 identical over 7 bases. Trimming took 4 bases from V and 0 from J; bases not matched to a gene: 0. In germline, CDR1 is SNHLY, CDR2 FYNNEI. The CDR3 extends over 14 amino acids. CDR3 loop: CASSGQGSGNTIYF. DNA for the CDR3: TGTGCCAGCAGTGGACAGGGCTCTGGAAACACCATATATTTT.

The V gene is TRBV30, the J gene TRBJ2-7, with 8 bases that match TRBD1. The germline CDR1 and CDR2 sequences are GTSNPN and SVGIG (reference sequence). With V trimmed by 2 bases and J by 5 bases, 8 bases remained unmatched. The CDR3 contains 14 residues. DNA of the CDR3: TGTGCCTGGAGTTCTCGGACAGGGTGGAACGAGCAGTACTTC. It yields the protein CAWSSRTGWNEQYF.

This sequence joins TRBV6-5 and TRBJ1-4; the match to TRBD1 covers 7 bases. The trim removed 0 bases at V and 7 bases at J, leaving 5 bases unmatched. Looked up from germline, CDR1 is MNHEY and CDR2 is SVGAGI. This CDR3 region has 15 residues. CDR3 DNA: TGTGCCAGCAGTTACTCGAGGGGGCCAGGTGAAAAACTGTTTTTT. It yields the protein CASSYSRGPGEKLFF.

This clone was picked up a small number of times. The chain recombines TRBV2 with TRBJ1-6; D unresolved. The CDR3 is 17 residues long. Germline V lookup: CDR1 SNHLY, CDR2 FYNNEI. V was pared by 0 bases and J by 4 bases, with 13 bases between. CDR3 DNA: TGTGCCAGCAGTGAAGCGATCGGAGAAGTTTATAATTCACCCCTCCACTTT. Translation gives CASSEAIGEVYNSPLHF.

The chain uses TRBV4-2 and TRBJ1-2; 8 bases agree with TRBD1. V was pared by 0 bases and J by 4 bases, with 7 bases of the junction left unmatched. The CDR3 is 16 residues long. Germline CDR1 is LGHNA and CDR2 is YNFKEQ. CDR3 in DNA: TGTGCCAGCAGCCAAGATTCATGGGACAGGTTCTATGGCTACACCTTC. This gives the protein CASSQDSWDRFYGYTF.

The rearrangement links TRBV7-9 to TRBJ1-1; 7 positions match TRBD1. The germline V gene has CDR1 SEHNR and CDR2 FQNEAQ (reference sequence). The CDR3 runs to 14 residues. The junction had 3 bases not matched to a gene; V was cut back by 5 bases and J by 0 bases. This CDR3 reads CASSAGGMNTEAFF. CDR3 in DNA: TGTGCCAGCAGCGCAGGGGGAATGAACACTGAAGCTTTCTTT.

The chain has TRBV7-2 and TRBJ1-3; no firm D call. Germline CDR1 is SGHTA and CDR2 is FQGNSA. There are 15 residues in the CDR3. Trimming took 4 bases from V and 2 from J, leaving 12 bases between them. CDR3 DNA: TGTGCCAGCAGCTCTAGTTGGCAAACTGGAAACACCATATATTTT. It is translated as CASSSSWQTGNTIYF. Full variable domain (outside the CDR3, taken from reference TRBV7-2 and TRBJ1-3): GAGVSQSPSNKVTEKGKDVELRCDPISGHTALYWYRQSLGQGLEFLIYFQGNSAPDKSGLPSDRFSAERTGGSVSTLTIQRTQQEDSAVYLCASSSSWQTGNTIYFGEGSWLTVV.

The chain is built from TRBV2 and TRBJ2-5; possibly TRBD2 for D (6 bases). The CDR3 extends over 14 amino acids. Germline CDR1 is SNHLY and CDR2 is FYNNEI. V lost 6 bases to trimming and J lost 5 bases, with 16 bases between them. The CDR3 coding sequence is TGTGCCAGCAGAGACTTCGGCGGGACGGAGACCCAGTACTTC. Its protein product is CASRDFGGTETQYF.

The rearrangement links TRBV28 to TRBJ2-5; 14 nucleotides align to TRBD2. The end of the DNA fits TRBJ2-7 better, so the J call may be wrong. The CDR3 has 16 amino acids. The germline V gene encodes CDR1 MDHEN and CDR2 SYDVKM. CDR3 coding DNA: TGTGCCAGCAGTGTGGGACTAGCGGGAGTCGGCTACGAGCAGTACTTC. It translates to CASSVGLAGVGYEQYF.

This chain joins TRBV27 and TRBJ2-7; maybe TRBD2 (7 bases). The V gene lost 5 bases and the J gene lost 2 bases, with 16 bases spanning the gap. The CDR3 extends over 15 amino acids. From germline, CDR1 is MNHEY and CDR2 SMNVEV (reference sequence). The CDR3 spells CASSTGGGLPYEQYF. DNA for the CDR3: TGTGCCAGCAGTACGGGGGGCGGATTACCCTACGAGCAGTACTTC.

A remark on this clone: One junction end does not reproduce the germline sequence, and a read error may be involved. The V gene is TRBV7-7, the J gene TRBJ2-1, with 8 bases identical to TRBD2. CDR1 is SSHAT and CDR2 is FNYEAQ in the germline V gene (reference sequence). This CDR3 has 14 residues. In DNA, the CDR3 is TGTGCTAGCAGCACCCCTTCGGGGGCGGGAGGTTTGATCTTC. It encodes CASSTPSGAGGLIF.

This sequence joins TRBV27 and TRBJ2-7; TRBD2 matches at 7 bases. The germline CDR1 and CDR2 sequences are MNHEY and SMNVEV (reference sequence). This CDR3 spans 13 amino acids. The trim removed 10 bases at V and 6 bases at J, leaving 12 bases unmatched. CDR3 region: CAIALGGSGEQYF. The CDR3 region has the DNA TGTGCCATAGCACTCGGCGGGAGTGGCGAGCAGTACTTC.

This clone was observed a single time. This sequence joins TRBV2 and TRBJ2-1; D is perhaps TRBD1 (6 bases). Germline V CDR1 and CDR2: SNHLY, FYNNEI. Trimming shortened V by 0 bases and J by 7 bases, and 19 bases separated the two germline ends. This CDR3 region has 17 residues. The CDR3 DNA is TGTGCCAGCAGTGAAGCGCTGGGGGCGCGACTTGGTAATGAGCAGTTCTTC. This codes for CASSEALGARLGNEQFF.

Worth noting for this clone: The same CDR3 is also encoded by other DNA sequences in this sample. CDR3: CASSSPTSGSSYEQYF. CDR3 DNA: TGTGCCAGCAGTTCCCCTACTAGCGGGAGTTCCTACGAGCAGTACTTC. The chain carries TRBV28 and TRBJ2-7; TRBD2 aligns across 11 bases. The CDR3 is made up of 16 amino acids. Germline V gene data show CDR1 as MDHEN and CDR2 as SYDVKM. Unmatched junction bases numbered 6, after V lost 4 bases and J lost 1 base.

The CDR3 coding sequence is TGTGCCAGCAGCGTAATGGCCACCGGGGGCACTGAAGCTTTCTTT. Its translation: CASSVMATGGTEAFF. The J gene is TRBJ1-1, the V gene TRBV9; weak D call: TRBD1 (5 bases). Trimming stripped 1 base from V and 4 bases from J, with 14 bases between. The CDR3 length is 15 residues. Germline values: CDR1 SGDLS, CDR2 YYNGEE.

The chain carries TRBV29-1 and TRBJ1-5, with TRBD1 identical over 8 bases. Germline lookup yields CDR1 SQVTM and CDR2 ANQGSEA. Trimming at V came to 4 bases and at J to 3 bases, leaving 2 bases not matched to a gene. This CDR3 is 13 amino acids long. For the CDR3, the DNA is TGCAGCGTTGGGACAGGGTACAATCAGCCCCAGCATTTT. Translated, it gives CSVGTGYNQPQHF.